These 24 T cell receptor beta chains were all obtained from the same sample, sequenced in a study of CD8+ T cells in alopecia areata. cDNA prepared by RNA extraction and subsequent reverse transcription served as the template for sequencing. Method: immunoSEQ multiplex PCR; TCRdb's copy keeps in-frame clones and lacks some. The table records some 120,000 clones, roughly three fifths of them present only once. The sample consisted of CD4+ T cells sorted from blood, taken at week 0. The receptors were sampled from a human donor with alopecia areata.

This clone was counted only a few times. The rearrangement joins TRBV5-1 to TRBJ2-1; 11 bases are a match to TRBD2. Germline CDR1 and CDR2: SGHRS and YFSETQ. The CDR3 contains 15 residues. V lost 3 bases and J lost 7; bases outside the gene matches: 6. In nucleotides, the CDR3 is TGCGCCAGCAGCTATCTAGCGGGGGGTCGGAATGAGCAGTTCTTC. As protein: CASSYLAGGRNEQFF. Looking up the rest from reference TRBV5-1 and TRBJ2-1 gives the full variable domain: KAGVTQTPRYLIKTRGQQVTLSCSPISGHRSVSWYQQTPGQGLQFLFEYFSETQRNKGNFPGRFSGRQFSNSRSEMNVSTLELGDSALYLCASSYLAGGRNEQFFGPGTRLTVL.

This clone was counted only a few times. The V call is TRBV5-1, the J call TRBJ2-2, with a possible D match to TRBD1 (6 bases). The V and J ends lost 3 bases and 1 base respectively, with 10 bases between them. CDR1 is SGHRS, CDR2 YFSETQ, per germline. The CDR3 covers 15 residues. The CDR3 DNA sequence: TGCGCCAGCAGCTGGGGGCGGAAGAACACCGGGGAGCTGTTTTTT. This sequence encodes CASSWGRKNTGELFF.

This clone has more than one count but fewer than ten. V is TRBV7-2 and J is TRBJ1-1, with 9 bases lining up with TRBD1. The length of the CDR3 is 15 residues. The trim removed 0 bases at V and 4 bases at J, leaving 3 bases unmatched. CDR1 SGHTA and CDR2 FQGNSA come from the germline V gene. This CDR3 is CASSLALGQGTEAFF. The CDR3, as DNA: TGTGCCAGCAGCTTAGCCCTGGGACAGGGCACTGAAGCTTTCTTT.

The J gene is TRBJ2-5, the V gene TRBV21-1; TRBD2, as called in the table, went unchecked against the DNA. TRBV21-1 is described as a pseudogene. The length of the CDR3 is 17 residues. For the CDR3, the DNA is TGTGCCAGCAGCGTGGAGGCCGGGACTAGCGGCCAAGAGACCCAGTACTTC. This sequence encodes CASSVEAGTSGQETQYF.

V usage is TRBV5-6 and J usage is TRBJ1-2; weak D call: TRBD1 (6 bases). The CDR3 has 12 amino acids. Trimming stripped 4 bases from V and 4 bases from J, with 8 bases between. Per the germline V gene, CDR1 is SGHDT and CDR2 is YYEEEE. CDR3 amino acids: CASSRDIYGYTF. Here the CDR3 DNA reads TGTGCCAGCAGCCGGGACATCTATGGCTACACCTTC. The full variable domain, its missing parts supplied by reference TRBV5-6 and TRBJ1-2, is DAGVTQSPTHLIKTRGQQVTLRCSPKSGHDTVSWYQQALGQGPQFIFQYYEEEERQRGNFPDRFSGHQFPNYSSELNVNALLLGDSALYLCASSRDIYGYTFGSGTRLTVV.

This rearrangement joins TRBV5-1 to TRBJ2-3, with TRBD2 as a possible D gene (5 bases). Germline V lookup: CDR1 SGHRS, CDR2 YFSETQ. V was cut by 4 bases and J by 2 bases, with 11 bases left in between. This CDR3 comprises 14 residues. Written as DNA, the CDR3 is TGCGCCAGCAGCCCAGGACTGACCACAGATACGCAGTATTTT. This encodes CASSPGLTTDTQYF.

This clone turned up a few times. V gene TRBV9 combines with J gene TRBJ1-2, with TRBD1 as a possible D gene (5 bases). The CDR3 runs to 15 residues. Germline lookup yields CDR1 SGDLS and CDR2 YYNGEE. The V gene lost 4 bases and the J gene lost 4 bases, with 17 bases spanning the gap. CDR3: CASSPGEGAIYGYTF. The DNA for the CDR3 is TGTGCCAGCAGCCCCGGCGAAGGGGCGATCTATGGCTACACCTTC.

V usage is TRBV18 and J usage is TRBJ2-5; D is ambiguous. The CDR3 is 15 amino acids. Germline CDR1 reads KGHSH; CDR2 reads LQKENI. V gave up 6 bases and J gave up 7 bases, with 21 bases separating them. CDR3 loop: CASSPDSTTLGTQYF. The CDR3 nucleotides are TGTGCCAGCTCTCCAGACTCGACGACACTGGGGACCCAGTACTTC.

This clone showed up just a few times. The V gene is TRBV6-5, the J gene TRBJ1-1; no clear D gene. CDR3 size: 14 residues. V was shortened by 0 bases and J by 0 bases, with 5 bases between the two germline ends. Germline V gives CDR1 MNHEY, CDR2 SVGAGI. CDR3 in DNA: TGTGCCAGCAGTTACTCGGGTTTGAACACTGAAGCTTTCTTT. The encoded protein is CASSYSGLNTEAFF.

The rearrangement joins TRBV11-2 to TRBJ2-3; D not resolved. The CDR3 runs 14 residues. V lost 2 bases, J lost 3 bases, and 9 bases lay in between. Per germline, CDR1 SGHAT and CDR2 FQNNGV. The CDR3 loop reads CASSLQVSTDTQYF. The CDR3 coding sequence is TGTGCCAGCAGCTTACAGGTCTCGACAGATACGCAGTATTTT.

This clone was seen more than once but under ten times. The CDR3, as DNA: TGTGCCAGTAGTTTCGTCCGGGACAGGGGGAACGGGGAGCTGTTTTTT. Its protein product is CASSFVRDRGNGELFF. This chain connects TRBV19 to TRBJ2-2; 11 bases are a match to TRBD1. The V gene's germline CDR1 is LNHDA and CDR2 SQIVND (reference sequence). Trimming cost V 5 bases and J 7 bases; bases outside gene matches: 9. The CDR3 loop spans 16 amino acids.

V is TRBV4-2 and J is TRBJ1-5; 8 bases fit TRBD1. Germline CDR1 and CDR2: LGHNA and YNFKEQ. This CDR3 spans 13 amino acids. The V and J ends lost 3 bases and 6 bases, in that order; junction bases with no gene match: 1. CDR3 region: CASSQDRVQPQHF. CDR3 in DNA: TGTGCCAGCAGCCAGGACAGGGTTCAGCCCCAGCATTTT.

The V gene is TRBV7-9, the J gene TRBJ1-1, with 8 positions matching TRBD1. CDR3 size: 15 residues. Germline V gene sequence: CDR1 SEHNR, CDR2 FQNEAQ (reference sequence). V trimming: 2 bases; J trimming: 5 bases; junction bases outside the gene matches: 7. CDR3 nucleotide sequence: TGTGCCAGCAGCTTATCTGGCAGGGGGCAAACTGAAGCTTTCTTT. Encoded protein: CASSLSGRGQTEAFF.

The CDR3 protein is CASSLAGVDQETQYF. The CDR3 region has the DNA TGTGCCAGCAGCTTAGCGGGGGTGGACCAAGAGACCCAGTACTTC. This chain connects TRBV7-2 to TRBJ2-5; possibly TRBD1 or TRBD2 for D (5 bases each). The CDR3 consists of 15 residues. The V gene's germline CDR1 is SGHTA and CDR2 FQGNSA. V lost 0 bases and J 0 bases, leaving 8 bases between the germline ends.

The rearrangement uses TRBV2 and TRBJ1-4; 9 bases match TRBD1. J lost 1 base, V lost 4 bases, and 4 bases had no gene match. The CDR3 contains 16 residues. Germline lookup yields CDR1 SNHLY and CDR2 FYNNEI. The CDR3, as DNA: TGTGCCAGCAGTGCGGGACAGGGAGGAACTAATGAAAAACTGTTTTTT. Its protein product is CASSAGQGGTNEKLFF.

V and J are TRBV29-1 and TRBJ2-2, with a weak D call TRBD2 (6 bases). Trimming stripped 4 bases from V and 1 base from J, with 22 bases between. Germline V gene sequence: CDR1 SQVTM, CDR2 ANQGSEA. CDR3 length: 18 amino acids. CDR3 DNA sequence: TGCAGCGTTGGGGGGGAGGATAGCGAGACAGAGAACACCGGGGAGCTGTTTTTT. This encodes CSVGGEDSETENTGELFF.

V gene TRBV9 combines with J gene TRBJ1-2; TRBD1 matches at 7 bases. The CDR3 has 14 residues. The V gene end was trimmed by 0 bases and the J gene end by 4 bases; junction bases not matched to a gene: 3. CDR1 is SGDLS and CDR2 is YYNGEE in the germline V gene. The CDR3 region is CASSVAGDSYGYTF. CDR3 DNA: TGTGCCAGCAGCGTAGCAGGGGACAGCTATGGCTACACCTTC.

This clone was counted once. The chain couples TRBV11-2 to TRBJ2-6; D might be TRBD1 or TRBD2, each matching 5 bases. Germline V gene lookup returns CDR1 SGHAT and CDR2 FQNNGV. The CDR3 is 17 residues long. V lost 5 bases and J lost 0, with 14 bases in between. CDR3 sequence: CASSPGTRVSGANVLTF. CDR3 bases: TGTGCCAGCAGCCCCGGGACGAGAGTCTCTGGGGCCAACGTCCTGACTTTC.

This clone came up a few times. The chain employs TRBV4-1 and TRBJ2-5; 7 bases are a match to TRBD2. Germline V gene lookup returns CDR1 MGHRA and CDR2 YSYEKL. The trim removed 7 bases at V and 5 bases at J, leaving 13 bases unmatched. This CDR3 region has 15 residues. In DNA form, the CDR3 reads TGCGCCAGCACCCCGACCGGACTAGTTCTTGAGACCCAGTACTTC. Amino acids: CASTPTGLVLETQYF.

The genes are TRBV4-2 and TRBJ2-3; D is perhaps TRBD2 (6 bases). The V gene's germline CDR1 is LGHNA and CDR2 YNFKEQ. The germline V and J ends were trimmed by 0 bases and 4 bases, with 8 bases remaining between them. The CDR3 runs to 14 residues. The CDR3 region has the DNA TGTGCCAGCAGCCAAGATCGGAGGGCAGATACGCAGTATTTT. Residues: CASSQDRRADTQYF.

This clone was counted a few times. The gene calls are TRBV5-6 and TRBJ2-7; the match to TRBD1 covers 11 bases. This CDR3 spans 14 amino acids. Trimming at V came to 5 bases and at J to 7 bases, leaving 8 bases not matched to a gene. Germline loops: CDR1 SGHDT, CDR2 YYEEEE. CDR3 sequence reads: CASSRDRGTGEQYF. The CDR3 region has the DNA TGTGCCAGCAGTAGGGACAGGGGGACTGGGGAGCAGTACTTC.

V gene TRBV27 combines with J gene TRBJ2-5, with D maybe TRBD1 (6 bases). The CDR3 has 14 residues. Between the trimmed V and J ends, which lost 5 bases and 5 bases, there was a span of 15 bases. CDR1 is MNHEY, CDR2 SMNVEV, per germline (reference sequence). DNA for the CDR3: TGTGCCAGCAGTCCACGGACAGTCAGGGAGACCCAGTACTTC. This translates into CASSPRTVRETQYF.

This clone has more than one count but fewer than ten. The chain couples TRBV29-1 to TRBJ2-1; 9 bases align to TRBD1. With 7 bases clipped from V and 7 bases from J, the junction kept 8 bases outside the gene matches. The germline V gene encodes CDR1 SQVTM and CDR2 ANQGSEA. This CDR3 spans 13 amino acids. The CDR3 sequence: CSARGQGGNEQFF. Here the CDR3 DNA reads TGCAGCGCCAGGGGACAGGGTGGAAATGAGCAGTTCTTC.

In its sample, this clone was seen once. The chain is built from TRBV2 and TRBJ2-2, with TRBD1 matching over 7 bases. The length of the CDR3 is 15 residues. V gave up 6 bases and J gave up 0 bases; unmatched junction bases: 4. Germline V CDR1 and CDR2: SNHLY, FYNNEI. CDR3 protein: CASRGTDANTGELFF. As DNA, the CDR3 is TGTGCCAGCAGGGGGACAGACGCGAACACCGGGGAGCTGTTTTTT. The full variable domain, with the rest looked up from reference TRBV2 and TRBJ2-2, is EPEVTQTPSHQVTQMGQEVILRCVPISNHLYFYWYRQILGQKVEFLVSFYNNEISEKSEIFDDQFSVERPDGSNFTLKIRSTKLEDSAMYFCASRGTDANTGELFFGEGSRLTVL.